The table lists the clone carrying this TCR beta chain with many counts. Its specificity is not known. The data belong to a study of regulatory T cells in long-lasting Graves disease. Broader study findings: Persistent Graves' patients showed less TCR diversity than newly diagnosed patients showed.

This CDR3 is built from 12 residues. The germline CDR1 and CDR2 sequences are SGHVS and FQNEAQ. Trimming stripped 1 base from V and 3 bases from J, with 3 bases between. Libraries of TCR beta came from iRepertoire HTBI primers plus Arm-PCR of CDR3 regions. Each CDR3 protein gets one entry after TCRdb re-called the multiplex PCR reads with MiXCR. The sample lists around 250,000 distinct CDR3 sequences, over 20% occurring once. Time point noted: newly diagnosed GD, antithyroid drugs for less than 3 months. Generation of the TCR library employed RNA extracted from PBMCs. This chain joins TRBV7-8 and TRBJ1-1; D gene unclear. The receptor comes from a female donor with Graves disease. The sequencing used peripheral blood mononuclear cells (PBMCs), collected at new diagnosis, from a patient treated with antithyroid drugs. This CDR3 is CASSLVYTEAFF. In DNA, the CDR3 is TGTGCCAGCAGCTTAGTTTACACTGAAGCTTTCTTT.